One sample yielded the 15 T cell receptor beta chains listed below, sequenced in a study of spatial heterogeneity in lung cancer. Regarding time point: blood at routine non-recurrence follow-up after resection. Researchers sequenced whole RNA taken from tumor, nontumor lung or frozen PBMC without sorting. TCRdb re-analysed the 5' RACE reads in MiXCR, keeping a single row per CDR3 protein. The sample records approximately 56,000 distinct CDR3 sequences, around 7% being singletons. The input for sequencing was PBMCs, taken at follow-up. These receptors came from a female donor with early-stage non-small cell lung cancer.

This clonotype was seen many times. The chain has TRBV29-1 and TRBJ2-5; tentative D call: TRBD2 (5 bases). The V gene's germline CDR1 is SQVTM and CDR2 ANQGSEA. Trimming cost V 4 bases and J 5 bases, with 11 bases left between them. There are 12 residues in the CDR3. The CDR3 bases are TGCAGCGTTGGGCGTAGCGTTGAGACCCAGTACTTC. Translation: CSVGRSVETQYF.

The J gene is TRBJ1-5, the V gene TRBV20-1; no reliable D call. V dropped 0 bases and J dropped 2 bases, with 8 bases sitting between them. In germline, CDR1 is DFQATT, CDR2 SNEGSKA (reference sequence). This CDR3 region has 14 residues. The CDR3 reads CSARDRRGNQPQHF. The CDR3 DNA reads as TGCAGTGCTAGAGATAGACGAGGCAATCAGCCCCAGCATTTT.

This clonotype appeared many times. This chain connects TRBV6-2 or TRBV6-3 to TRBJ1-2, with D possibly being TRBD1 (6 bases). The CDR3 runs to 17 residues. V was cut by 7 bases and J by 6 bases, with 27 bases left in between. CDR1 and CDR2 (germline): MNHEY, SVGEGT. The CDR3 protein is CASNPSEQGQWKNGYTF. CDR3 DNA sequence: TGTGCCAGCAACCCCTCGGAACAGGGTCAGTGGAAGAATGGCTACACCTTC.

The table lists this clonotype with many counts. V gene TRBV6-4 combines with J gene TRBJ2-3; maybe TRBD2 (6 bases). This CDR3 is 14 amino acids long. Germline loops: CDR1 MRHNA, CDR2 SNTAGT. Between the trimmed V and J ends, which lost 6 bases and 1 base, there was a span of 11 bases. The CDR3: CASRRGGGTDTQYF. The CDR3 DNA follows: TGTGCCAGCAGGCGGGGTGGGGGCACAGATACGCAGTATTTT.

This clonotype was found many times. The gene calls are TRBV6-2 or TRBV6-3 and TRBJ1-5; 7 nucleotides agree with TRBD1. The germline CDR1 and CDR2 sequences are MNHEY and SVGEGT. V shed 6 bases and J 2 bases; nucleotides not matched to a gene: 4. This CDR3 comprises 14 residues. This CDR3 reads CASSNQGGNQPQHF. CDR3 in DNA: TGTGCCAGCAGCAACCAGGGGGGCAATCAGCCCCAGCATTTT.

The chain joins TRBV5-4 to TRBJ2-3; D may match TRBD1 or TRBD2 (6 bases each). V dropped 6 bases and J dropped 4 bases, with 18 bases sitting between them. CDR1 is SGHNT, CDR2 YYREEE, per germline (reference sequence). The CDR3 has 15 amino acids. The CDR3 spells CASTPGGPGPDTQYF. CDR3 sequence (DNA): TGTGCCAGCACTCCTGGGGGGCCGGGACCAGATACGCAGTATTTT.

This clonotype was seen a handful of times. The rearrangement uses TRBV28 and TRBJ2-3; TRBD1 matches 12 bases. The CDR3 is made up of 15 amino acids. Germline lookup yields CDR1 MDHEN and CDR2 SYDVKM. The junction had 9 bases not matched to a gene; V was cut back by 8 bases and J by 6 bases. The CDR3 region has the DNA TGTGCCAGCCTCCCCGGGACAGGGGGCGAGGATACGCAGTATTTT. As protein: CASLPGTGGEDTQYF.

This clonotype was detected ten times or more. The chain has TRBV28 and TRBJ2-7, with D uncertain. With 6 bases removed from V and 3 bases from J, the gap between germline ends came to 18 bases. The CDR3 consists of 15 residues. Germline V gene data show CDR1 as MDHEN and CDR2 as SYDVKM. CDR3 DNA sequence: TGTGCCAGCAGGAAACAAAACGGCCCCGGCTACGAGCAGTACTTC. Translating it yields CASRKQNGPGYEQYF. Using reference TRBV28 and TRBJ2-7 for the parts outside the CDR3, the full variable domain is DVKVTQSSRYLVKRTGEKVFLECVQDMDHENMFWYRQDPGLGLRLIYFSYDVKMKEKGDIPEGYSVSREKKERFSLILESASTNQTSMYLCASRKQNGPGYEQYFGPGTRLTVT.

This clonotype was found a few times. The rearrangement joins TRBV27 to TRBJ2-1; TRBD1 matches at 7 bases. CDR1 is MNHEY, CDR2 SMNVEV, per germline (reference sequence). V lost 3 bases, J lost 4 bases, and 9 bases stayed unmatched. This CDR3 has 16 amino acids. The CDR3: CASSFQGGAWYNEQFF. The CDR3 DNA sequence: TGTGCCAGCAGTTTTCAAGGGGGCGCGTGGTACAATGAGCAGTTCTTC.

This rearrangement joins TRBV7-2 to TRBJ2-1, with TRBD2 matching 9 bases. CDR3 length equals 15 residues. Germline V gene lookup returns CDR1 SGHTA and CDR2 FQGNSA. The V gene end was trimmed by 7 bases and the J gene end by 0 bases; junction bases not matched to a gene: 4. CDR3 amino acids: CASKPSGTSYNEQFF. For the CDR3, the DNA is TGTGCCAGCAAACCTAGCGGGACCTCCTACAATGAGCAGTTCTTC.

The rearrangement links TRBV5-4 to TRBJ2-1, with 13 positions matching TRBD2. V trimming: 4 bases; J trimming: 2 bases; junction bases outside the gene matches: 6. Germline CDR1 SGHNT, CDR2 YYREEE (reference sequence). The CDR3 runs 17 residues. CDR3 protein: CASSLQTSGGPYNEQFF. DNA for the CDR3: TGTGCCAGCAGCCTACAGACTAGCGGGGGGCCCTACAATGAGCAGTTCTTC.

This clonotype was observed a few times. The J gene is TRBJ1-1, the V gene TRBV3-1; TRBD1 matches at 10 bases. CDR1 and CDR2 (germline): LGHDT, YNNKEL (reference sequence). The J segment lost 7 bases and the V segment lost 4 bases, leaving 6 bases of the junction unmatched. The CDR3 contains 14 residues. The CDR3 loop is CASSLLDRGNEAFF. The CDR3 DNA reads as TGTGCCAGCAGCCTCCTGGACAGGGGGAATGAAGCTTTCTTT. Drawing the rest from reference TRBV3-1 and TRBJ1-1, the complete variable domain is DTAVSQTPKYLVTQMGNDKSIKCEQNLGHDTMYWYKQDSKKFLKIMFSYNNKELIINETVPNRFSPKSPDKAHLNLHINSLELGDSAVYFCASSLLDRGNEAFFGQGTRLTVV.

In this sample, this clonotype turned up many times. V and J are TRBV3-1 and TRBJ1-3, with D perhaps matching TRBD1 (6 bases). Germline V lookup: CDR1 LGHDT, CDR2 YNNKEL (reference sequence). V was cut by 1 base and J by 1 base, with 8 bases left in between. CDR3 length equals 15 residues. CDR3 amino acids: CASSQGQASGNTIYF. The CDR3 DNA reads as TGTGCCAGCAGCCAAGGACAGGCATCTGGAAACACCATATATTTT.

Many counts were recorded for this clonotype. The chain combines TRBV9 with TRBJ2-7; 10 bases line up with TRBD1. The CDR3 totals 14 residues. V lost 2 bases, J lost 3 bases, and 2 bases stayed unmatched. Germline CDR1 SGDLS, CDR2 YYNGEE. CDR3 DNA: TGTGCCAGCAGCGTGGGACAGGGGTTCTACGAGCAGTACTTC. It encodes CASSVGQGFYEQYF.

This clonotype was seen repeatedly, ten times or more. This chain joins TRBV10-3 and TRBJ2-7; D unclear. This CDR3 is built from 16 residues. The germline V gene encodes CDR1 ENHRY and CDR2 SYGVKD. The ends were cut back, 3 bases at V and 0 bases at J, with 15 bases in the middle. Here the CDR3 reads CAISEWISRSSYEQYF. The CDR3 nucleotides are TGTGCCATCAGTGAATGGATATCAAGGAGCTCCTACGAGCAGTACTTC.